This T cell receptor beta chain appears in the sequencing data of a study of lymphopenia after photon versus proton radiotherapy. Study conclusions and caveats: Under photons, naive T cells and diversity fell while effector/memory populations rose.

Germline-derived CDR1 and CDR2 are MDHEN and SYDVKM. This CDR3 comprises 12 residues. V was shortened by 3 bases and J by 8 bases, with 10 bases between the two germline ends. Worth noting for this clone: Its antigen is unknown.

Measured with immunoSEQ multiplex PCR; TCRdb has only the in-frame clones, and not every one. The sample records under 35,000 clones, 75% to 90% being singletons. Sample: peripheral blood, taken from a patient treated with proton-based radiotherapy. The chain couples TRBV28 to TRBJ1-2; D is ambiguous. This TCR derives from a woman aged 70 to 79 with pancreatic cancer. Some clones in this sample may be carry-over from other donors' samples. This chain's CDR3 is CASSFGSWGYTF. Written as DNA, the CDR3 is TGTGCCAGCAGTTTCGGGTCGTGGGGCTACACCTTC.